This passage covers 19 T cell receptor beta chains from one sample sequenced in a study of T cells after yellow fever vaccination. TCRdb recomputed calls from the 5' RACE reads with MiXCR, one row per CDR3 protein. Counted here are 500,000 to 650,000 distinct CDR3 sequences, about 14% occurring once; the ten biggest clones make up around 15%. This specimen consisted of PBMCs, obtained on the day of the yellow fever booster vaccination. The receptors shown here come from a man aged 30 to 45 who received the YFV17D yellow fever vaccine.

V usage is TRBV2 and J usage is TRBJ2-7; the match to TRBD1 covers 7 bases. J gave up 0 bases and V 6 bases, and 5 bases lay outside the gene matches. CDR1 SNHLY and CDR2 FYNNEI come from the germline V gene. The length of the CDR3 is 14 residues. This chain's CDR3 is CASSRQGTSYEQYF. The CDR3 coding sequence is TGTGCCAGCAGCCGACAGGGAACCTCCTACGAGCAGTACTTC. Based on the CDR3 plus reference TRBV2 and TRBJ2-7, the full variable domain is EPEVTQTPSHQVTQMGQEVILRCVPISNHLYFYWYRQILGQKVEFLVSFYNNEISEKSEIFDDQFSVERPDGSNFTLKIRSTKLEDSAMYFCASSRQGTSYEQYFGPGTRLTVT.

This clonotype was seen only a few times. V gene TRBV12-3 or TRBV12-4 combines with J gene TRBJ2-7, with D perhaps given as TRBD1 or TRBD2 (6 bases each). V dropped 2 bases and J dropped 1 base, with 15 bases sitting between them. The CDR3 consists of 16 residues. CDR3 amino acids: CASSLRGPSGSYEQYF. The CDR3 region has the DNA TGTGCCAGCAGTTTACGGGGGCCCAGTGGGTCCTACGAGCAGTACTTC.

The chain links TRBV9 to TRBJ2-5, with D hard to call. V lost 0 bases, J lost 5 bases, and 11 bases lay in between. This CDR3 region has 14 residues. Germline assignment: CDR1 SGDLS and CDR2 YYNGEE. The CDR3 DNA sequence: TGTGCCAGCAGCGTAGAAGTAGGTGAGGAGACCCAGTACTTC. Amino acid sequence: CASSVEVGEETQYF.

The V and J genes are TRBV19 and TRBJ2-3; 9 bases fit TRBD2. This CDR3 comprises 16 residues. The trim removed 6 bases at V and 3 bases at J, leaving 10 bases unmatched. The germline V gene encodes CDR1 LNHDA and CDR2 SQIVND (reference sequence). CDR3 sequence reads: CASSRQAGGWTDTQYF. In DNA form, the CDR3 reads TGTGCCAGTAGCCGACAAGCGGGAGGTTGGACAGATACGCAGTATTTT.

In its sample, this clonotype was seen a few times. The CDR3 spells CASSQLATSTDTQYF. The CDR3 nucleotides are TGCGCCAGCAGCCAACTAGCGACTAGCACAGATACGCAGTATTTT. The gene calls are TRBV5-1 and TRBJ2-3; 7 bases map to TRBD2. Germline V gene sequence: CDR1 SGHRS, CDR2 YFSETQ. There are 15 residues in the CDR3. Germline trimming cut 4 bases from V and 0 bases from J; bases unmatched to any gene: 5.

The V gene is TRBV29-1, the J gene TRBJ1-2, with D tentatively TRBD1 (5 bases). V lost 6 bases and J lost 4, with 15 bases in between. Germline V gene sequence: CDR1 SQVTM, CDR2 ANQGSEA. The CDR3 contains 13 residues. CDR3 nucleotide sequence: TGCAGCGTCGCGGCGTCCGACAGCTATGGCTACACCTTC. Its translation: CSVAASDSYGYTF.

The table lists this clonotype with a few counts. V and J are TRBV29-1 and TRBJ2-3; 8 positions match TRBD2. The CDR3 is 14 amino acids. Per germline, CDR1 SQVTM and CDR2 ANQGSEA. As DNA, the CDR3 is TGCAGGGCCGATAGCGGGAAGGTGACAGATACGCAGTATTTT. Amino acids: CRADSGKVTDTQYF.

This chain links TRBV27 with TRBJ2-7; TRBD2 aligns across 7 bases. The CDR3 has 15 amino acids. V shed 3 bases, J shed 2 bases, and the junction held 7 bases outside the gene matches. Germline assignment: CDR1 MNHEY and CDR2 SMNVEV (reference sequence). The CDR3 bases are TGTGCCAGCAGTTTTTGGGCTAGCGGAACCTACGAGCAGTACTTC. Translated, it gives CASSFWASGTYEQYF.

This chain links TRBV29-1 with TRBJ2-3, with no clear D. The CDR3 covers 17 residues. Germline lookup yields CDR1 SQVTM and CDR2 ANQGSEA. The V end was cut by 6 bases, the J end by 5 bases, with 27 bases between. The CDR3 loop reads CSVPSRQPGLRRDTQYF. The DNA of the CDR3 is TGCAGCGTGCCAAGCCGCCAGCCGGGCCTCCGCCGAGATACGCAGTATTTT.

This clonotype was observed a few times. The chain joins TRBV5-1 to TRBJ2-3; TRBD2 is a possible D gene (6 bases). Per germline, CDR1 SGHRS and CDR2 YFSETQ. V shed 7 bases and J shed 3 bases, with 21 bases lying between them. The CDR3 is made up of 16 amino acids. For the CDR3, the DNA is TGCGCCAGCTCCTCTGGCGGTAGCGGAGTGACAGATACGCAGTATTTT. As protein: CASSSGGSGVTDTQYF.

This clonotype was recorded at least ten times. V usage is TRBV12-3 or TRBV12-4 and J usage is TRBJ2-6, with a possible D match to TRBD1 (5 bases). V dropped 5 bases and J dropped 2 bases, with 10 bases sitting between them. CDR3 size: 15 residues. The CDR3 here is CASSQGDPGANVLTF. CDR3 DNA sequence: TGTGCCAGCAGTCAAGGGGATCCTGGGGCCAACGTCCTGACTTTC.

Ten or more counts support this clonotype. For the CDR3, the DNA is TGTGCCAGCAGTTCCCTTAGCGGGACCGGGGAGCAGTACTTC. Translation gives CASSSLSGTGEQYF. V usage is TRBV6-5 and J usage is TRBJ2-7, with 8 bases lining up with TRBD2. This CDR3 region has 14 residues. The V gene end was trimmed by 4 bases and the J gene end by 7 bases; junction bases not matched to a gene: 9. Germline CDR1 reads MNHEY; CDR2 reads SVGAGI.

The chain employs TRBV20-1 and TRBJ2-7, with D uncertain. V lost 3 bases and J lost 7, with 13 bases in between. There are 12 residues in the CDR3. CDR1 is DFQATT, CDR2 SNEGSKA, per germline (reference sequence). The DNA for the CDR3 is TGCAGTGCTAGGAGGACGGGTTGGGAGCAGTACTTC. It translates to CSARRTGWEQYF.

Only a few counts were recorded for this clonotype. The rearrangement links TRBV19 to TRBJ2-1, with 10 bases identical to TRBD2. Per the germline V gene, CDR1 is LNHDA and CDR2 is SQIVND (reference sequence). Unmatched junction bases numbered 7, after V lost 5 bases and J lost 3 bases. This CDR3 has 16 residues. In nucleotides, the CDR3 is TGTGCCAGTAGTTCTAAGCGGGAGGGTTTCTACAATGAGCAGTTCTTC. Protein product: CASSSKREGFYNEQFF.

This clonotype came up a few times. V is TRBV20-1 and J is TRBJ2-7; 11 bases map to TRBD2. J gave up 1 base and V 0 bases, and 8 bases lay outside the gene matches. CDR3 size: 17 residues. Germline values: CDR1 DFQATT, CDR2 SNEGSKA (reference sequence). The CDR3, as DNA: TGCAGTGCTAGAGATTTGGAACTAGCGGGAGTTTCCTACGAGCAGTACTTC. This translates into CSARDLELAGVSYEQYF.

This chain connects TRBV24-1 to TRBJ1-2; D unclear. V gave up 9 bases and J gave up 4 bases, with 8 bases separating them. The CDR3 is 11 residues long. The germline V gene has CDR1 KGHDR and CDR2 SFDVKD. The CDR3 sequence is CATPGPYGYTF. CDR3 sequence (DNA): TGTGCCACCCCGGGCCCCTATGGCTACACCTTC.

The rearrangement uses TRBV18 and TRBJ2-7; 8 positions agree with TRBD2. The V gene's germline CDR1 is KGHSH and CDR2 LQKENI. Trimming cost V 0 bases and J 3 bases; bases outside gene matches: 1. The CDR3 length is 14 residues. CDR3 coding DNA: TGTGCCAGCTCACCACCCGGGACTAGCTACGAGCAGTACTTC. This encodes CASSPPGTSYEQYF.

This clonotype was seen more than once but under ten times. The chain couples TRBV6-2 or TRBV6-3 to TRBJ2-2; D not resolved. The CDR3 runs 19 residues. V lost 4 bases to trimming and J lost 4 bases, with 25 bases between them. Germline CDR1 reads MNHEY; CDR2 reads SVGEGT. CDR3 in amino acids: CASSSSQRSGLLGTGELFF. Written as DNA, the CDR3 is TGTGCCAGCAGTTCATCACAGAGGTCTGGTCTTCTGGGCACCGGGGAGCTGTTTTTT.

This clonotype has more than one count but fewer than ten. The CDR3 sequence is CASSSGQADTQYF. CDR3 DNA: TGTGCCAGCAGCTCCGGGCAAGCAGATACGCAGTATTTT. The chain combines TRBV7-6 with TRBJ2-3; D call uncertain. The germline CDR1 and CDR2 sequences are SGHVS and FNYEAQ. The CDR3 totals 13 residues. V shed 4 bases and J shed 4 bases, with 9 bases lying between them.